This TCR beta chain was captured in a study of response to subunit inactivated influenza vaccine. This CDR3 spans 15 amino acids. Germline-derived CDR1 and CDR2 are SGHRS and YFSETQ. J lost 6 bases, V lost 0 bases, and 6 bases had no gene match. A single record per CDR3 protein comes from TCRdb applying MiXCR to the RT-PCR reads. The sample has about 540,000 distinct CDR3 sequences; around a quarter are singletons. This sample was shared with a second study, whose subject was T cells expressing NK-cell markers. That source notes: Libraries used 5'RACE template switching adding universal primer site and UMIs. Just one sequenced donor of eight was HCMV-seronegative, while seven were seropositive. Dominant NKG2C+ clonotypes in over 5 donors made up roughly 1.0-7.0% of CD8+ T cells. These clonotypes, the leaders elsewhere, also led the CD3+CD56-NKG2C+ fraction in four donors.

Material: CD4+ T cells sorted from PBMCs, obtained less than 13 days after vaccination. The clonotype comes from a man in his fifties or sixties who received an inactivated influenza vaccine. The chain links TRBV5-1 to TRBJ2-1, with 7 bases lining up with TRBD2. The CDR3 coding sequence is TGCGCCAGCAGCTTGGTAGCGGGTGGGATCAATGAGCAGTTCTTC. Translating it yields CASSLVAGGINEQFF.